These T cell receptor beta chains were read from a single sample in a study of cytotoxic CD8 clonotypes in ibrutinib-treated CLL. TCRdb's copy holds only in-frame clones and misses some; the assay was immunoSEQ multiplex PCR. This sample has 130,000 or so clones, with roughly three quarters found just once. Here the sequenced sample was PBMCs, taken after 12 months of ibrutinib treatment. The receptors were gathered from a human donor with chronic lymphocytic leukemia. Each CDR3 is given with its conserved first and last residue. D genes are given only for firm matches. A row's size may be missing; if present it is once, few, many or a size class.

v_gene,d_gene,j_gene,abundance,CDR3aa,CDR3nt
TRBV7-6,NA,TRBJ2-1,NA,CASSKELADEQFF,TGTGCCAGCAGCAAAGAATTAGCCGATGAGCAGTTCTTC
TRBV2,TRBD1,TRBJ2-1,NA,CASSETGTGSSGEQFF,TGTGCCAGCAGTGAAACGGGGACAGGGTCTTCGGGTGAGCAGTTCTTC
TRBV4-3,TRBD2,TRBJ2-3,NA,CASSQRLALLAGITDTQYF,TGCGCCAGCAGCCAAAGGCTAGCCCTTCTAGCGGGGATCACAGATACGCAGTATTTT
TRBV25-1,NA,TRBJ2-3,NA,CASSDPLSGLGTDTQYF,TGTGCCAGCAGTGACCCTCTTAGCGGTCTCGGCACAGATACGCAGTATTTT
TRBV25-1,NA,TRBJ2-5,NA,CASSELVQETQYF,TGTGCCAGCAGTGAATTAGTTCAAGAGACCCAGTACTTC
TRBV10-1,TRBD2,TRBJ2-1,NA,CASSEATSGRDNEQFF,TGCGCCAGCAGTGAGGCAACTAGCGGGAGGGACAATGAGCAGTTCTTC
TRBV6-5,NA,TRBJ2-4,NA,CASSYFKGYIQYF,TGTGCCAGCAGTTACTTTAAGGGGTACATTCAGTACTTC
TRBV7-9,NA,TRBJ2-1,NA,CASSQNEQFF,TGTGCCAGCAGCCAGAATGAGCAGTTCTTC
TRBV7-9,NA,TRBJ1-1,NA,CASSPRDTIDSFF,TGTGCCAGCAGCCCGCGGGACACCATCGATTCTTTCTTT
TRBV5-4,TRBD2,TRBJ2-1,NA,CASSRYLAGAYDNEQFF,TGTGCCAGCAGCCGCTATCTAGCGGGAGCCTACGACAATGAGCAGTTCTTC
TRBV13,NA,TRBJ2-1,NA,CASSDEIGTVYNEQFF,TGTGCCAGCAGCGATGAAATCGGGACCGTATACAATGAGCAGTTCTTC
TRBV7-9,NA,TRBJ1-4,NA,CASSSDEKLFF,TGTGCCAGCAGCTCAGATGAAAAACTGTTTTTT
TRBV9,NA,TRBJ2-7,NA,CASSPQLSSYEQYF,TGTGCCAGCAGCCCCCAACTAAGCTCCTACGAGCAGTACTTC
TRBV7-6,NA,TRBJ2-5,NA,CASSLVRGARYQETQYF,TGTGCCAGCAGCTTAGTTCGCGGGGCGAGATACCAAGAGACCCAGTACTTC
TRBV25-1,NA,TRBJ2-5,NA,CASIGAGMRGTQYF,TGTGCCAGCATTGGTGCCGGGATGCGGGGGACCCAGTACTTC
TRBV11-2,NA,TRBJ2-3,NA,CATNGKGSTDTQYF,TGTGCCACCAATGGGAAAGGGAGCACAGATACGCAGTATTTT
TRBV30,TRBD1,TRBJ1-1,few,CALDRGSVTEAFF,TGTGCCCTGGACAGGGGGTCAGTCACTGAAGCTTTCTTT
TRBV2,TRBD2,TRBJ2-1,NA,CATHSGRAAYNEQFF,TGTGCCACCCATAGCGGGAGGGCCGCTTACAATGAGCAGTTCTTC
TRBV28,NA,TRBJ1-5,NA,CASSRHQPQHF,TGTGCCAGCAGTCGTCATCAGCCCCAGCATTTT
TRBV6-1,TRBD1,TRBJ1-1,few,CASSGRQGLSNTEAFF,TGTGCCAGCAGTGGTAGACAGGGGCTTTCGAACACTGAAGCTTTCTTT
TRBV13,NA,TRBJ2-7,NA,CASSQQTYEQYF,TGTGCCAGCAGCCAACAGACCTACGAGCAGTACTTC
TRBV28,NA,TRBJ2-7,NA,CASKTQSYEQYF,TGTGCCAGCAAGACTCAGTCCTACGAGCAGTACTTC
TRBV15,NA,TRBJ2-1,NA,CATSREMSSRKFF,TGTGCCACCAGCAGAGAAATGAGTTCTCGTAAGTTCTTC
TRBV6-5,TRBD1,TRBJ2-1,NA,CASSYEGQGFNEQFF,TGTGCCAGCAGTTACGAGGGACAGGGTTTTAATGAGCAGTTCTTC
TRBV5-4,TRBD2,TRBJ2-1,NA,CASNHKPGLAGGGEQFF,TGTGCCAGCAACCACAAACCGGGACTAGCGGGAGGTGGTGAGCAGTTCTTC
TRBV4-3,NA,TRBJ1-5,few,CASSQDILNQPQHF,TGCGCCAGCAGCCAAGACATACTCAATCAGCCCCAGCATTTT
TRBV10-3,NA,TRBJ2-1,few,CAISESWSQHEQFF,TGTGCCATCAGTGAGTCGTGGAGCCAACATGAGCAGTTCTTC
TRBV5-1,NA,TRBJ2-2,NA,CASHSGVGTGELFF,TGCGCCAGCCATAGCGGCGTCGGCACCGGGGAGCTGTTTTTT
TRBV2,TRBD1,TRBJ2-1,NA,CASRTSSGTGKYNEQFF,TGTGCCAGCAGGACATCTAGTGGGACAGGGAAATACAATGAGCAGTTCTTC
TRBV4-1,TRBD1,TRBJ1-2,few,CASSHPGGDYGYTF,TGCGCCAGCAGCCATCCAGGGGGTGACTATGGCTACACCTTC
TRBV11-2,TRBD1,TRBJ1-3,NA,CASSLEGTGGNTIYF,TGTGCCAGCAGCTTAGAGGGGACAGGGGGAAACACCATATATTTT
TRBV7-2,TRBD2,TRBJ2-2,NA,CASSRRSGRAGTGELFF,TGTGCCAGCAGCAGGAGGAGCGGGAGGGCCGGCACCGGGGAGCTGTTTTTT
TRBV7-6,NA,TRBJ1-2,NA,CASSLGGAVGYTF,TGTGCCAGCAGCTTAGGAGGGGCAGTTGGCTACACCTTC
TRBV27,NA,TRBJ2-7,NA,CASSLAQSYEQYF,TGTGCCAGCAGTTTAGCCCAGTCCTACGAGCAGTACTTC
TRBV4-1,TRBD1,TRBJ1-3,NA,CASSRPGQDRSGNTIYF,TGCGCCAGCAGCCGACCCGGACAGGACCGCTCTGGAAACACCATATATTTT
TRBV9,NA,TRBJ2-7,NA,CASSVAFDEQYF,TGTGCCAGCAGCGTAGCTTTCGACGAGCAGTACTTC
TRBV6-5,NA,TRBJ2-2,NA,CASSYGGELFF,TGTGCCAGCAGTTACGGCGGGGAGCTGTTTTTT
TRBV4-3,TRBD2,TRBJ2-1,NA,CASSLNPGLANEQFF,TGCGCCAGCAGCCTGAATCCGGGACTAGCGAATGAGCAGTTCTTC
TRBV11-2,NA,TRBJ2-3,NA,CASSLVVGGDTQYF,TGTGCCAGCAGCTTAGTGGTGGGAGGTGATACGCAGTATTTT
TRBV27,NA,TRBJ2-1,NA,CASSLRLASYNEQFF,TGTGCCAGCAGTTTACGCCTAGCGAGTTACAATGAGCAGTTCTTC
TRBV9,TRBD2,TRBJ2-3,NA,CASSVGLAGGKSDTQYF,TGTGCCAGCAGCGTAGGCCTAGCGGGAGGGAAATCAGATACGCAGTATTTT
TRBV30,NA,TRBJ2-7,NA,CAWTRDHAYEQYF,TGTGCCTGGACCCGGGACCATGCCTACGAGCAGTACTTC
TRBV6-5,NA,TRBJ2-7,NA,CASSYFGPPYEQYF,TGTGCCAGCAGTTACTTTGGGCCCCCCTACGAGCAGTACTTC
TRBV7-2,TRBD1,TRBJ2-1,NA,CASSLRQGTGKEQFF,TGTGCCAGCAGCTTAAGACAGGGGACTGGGAAAGAGCAGTTCTTC
TRBV7-2,TRBD2,TRBJ2-1,NA,CASSLAASGNEQFF,TGTGCCAGCAGCTTAGCGGCTAGCGGTAATGAGCAGTTCTTC
TRBV27,NA,TRBJ2-7,NA,CASRAIQAVGHEQYF,TGTGCCAGCAGGGCCATACAGGCTGTTGGCCACGAGCAGTACTTC
TRBV11-2,TRBD2,TRBJ2-1,NA,CASSSERLASNEQFF,TGTGCCAGCAGTTCCGAAAGACTAGCGTCCAATGAGCAGTTCTTC